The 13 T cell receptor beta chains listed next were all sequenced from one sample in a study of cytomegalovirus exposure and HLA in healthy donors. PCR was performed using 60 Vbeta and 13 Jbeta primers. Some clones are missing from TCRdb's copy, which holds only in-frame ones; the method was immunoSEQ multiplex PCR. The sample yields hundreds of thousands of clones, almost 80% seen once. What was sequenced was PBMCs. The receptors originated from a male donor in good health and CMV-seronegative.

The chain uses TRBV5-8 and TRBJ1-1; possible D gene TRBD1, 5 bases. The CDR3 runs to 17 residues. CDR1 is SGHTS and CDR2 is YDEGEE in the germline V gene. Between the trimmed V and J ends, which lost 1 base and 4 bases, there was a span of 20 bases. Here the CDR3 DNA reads TGTGCCAGCAGCTTGTCAGGGTACCCTATGGATGGCACTGAAGCTTTCTTT. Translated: CASSLSGYPMDGTEAFF. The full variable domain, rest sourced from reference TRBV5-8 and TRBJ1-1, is EAGVTQSPTHLIKTRGQQATLRCSPISGHTSVYWYQQALGLGLQFLLWYDEGEERNRGNFPPRFSGRQFPNYSSELNVNALELEDSALYLCASSLSGYPMDGTEAFFGQGTRLTVV.

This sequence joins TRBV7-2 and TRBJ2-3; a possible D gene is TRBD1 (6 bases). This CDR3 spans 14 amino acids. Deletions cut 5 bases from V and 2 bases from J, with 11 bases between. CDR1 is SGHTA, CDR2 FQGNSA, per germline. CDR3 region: CASSPWTDTDTQYF. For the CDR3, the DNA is TGTGCCAGCAGCCCGTGGACAGACACAGATACGCAGTATTTT. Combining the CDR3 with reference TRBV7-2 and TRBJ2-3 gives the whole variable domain GAGVSQSPSNKVTEKGKDVELRCDPISGHTALYWYRQSLGQGLEFLIYFQGNSAPDKSGLPSDRFSAERTGGSVSTLTIQRTQQEDSAVYLCASSPWTDTDTQYFGPGTRLTVL.

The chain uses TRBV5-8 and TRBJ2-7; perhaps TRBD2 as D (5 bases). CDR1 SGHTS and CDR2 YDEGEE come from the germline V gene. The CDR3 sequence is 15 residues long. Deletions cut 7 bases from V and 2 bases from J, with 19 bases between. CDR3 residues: CASLPPERRTYEQYF. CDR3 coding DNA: TGTGCCAGCCTCCCACCTGAGCGGAGAACCTACGAGCAGTACTTC.

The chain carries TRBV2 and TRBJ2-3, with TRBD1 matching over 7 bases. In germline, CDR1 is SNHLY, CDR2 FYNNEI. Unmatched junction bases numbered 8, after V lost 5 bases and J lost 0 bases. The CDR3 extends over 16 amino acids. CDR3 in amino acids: CASSQTQGISTDTQYF. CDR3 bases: TGTGCCAGCAGTCAGACACAGGGGATTAGCACAGATACGCAGTATTTT.

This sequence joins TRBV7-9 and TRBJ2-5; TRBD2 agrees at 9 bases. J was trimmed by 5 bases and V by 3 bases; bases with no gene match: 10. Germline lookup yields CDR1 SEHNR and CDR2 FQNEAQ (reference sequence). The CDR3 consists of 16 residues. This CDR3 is CASSFSSGGILETQYF. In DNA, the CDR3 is TGTGCCAGCAGCTTCAGCAGCGGGGGGATTTTGGAGACCCAGTACTTC.

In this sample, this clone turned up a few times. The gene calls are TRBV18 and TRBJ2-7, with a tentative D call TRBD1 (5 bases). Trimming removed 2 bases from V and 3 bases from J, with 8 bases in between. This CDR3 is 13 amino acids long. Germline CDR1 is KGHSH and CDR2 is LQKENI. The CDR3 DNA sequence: TGTGCCAGCTCACCAAAAGGGGTCTACGAGCAGTACTTC. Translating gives CASSPKGVYEQYF.

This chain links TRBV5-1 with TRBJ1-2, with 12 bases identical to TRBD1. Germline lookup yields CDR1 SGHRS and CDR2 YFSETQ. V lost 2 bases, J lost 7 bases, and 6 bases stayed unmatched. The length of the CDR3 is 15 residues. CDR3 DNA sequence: TGCGCCAGCAGCTTTCCGGGACAGGGGGCTGTTGGCTACACCTTC. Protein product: CASSFPGQGAVGYTF.

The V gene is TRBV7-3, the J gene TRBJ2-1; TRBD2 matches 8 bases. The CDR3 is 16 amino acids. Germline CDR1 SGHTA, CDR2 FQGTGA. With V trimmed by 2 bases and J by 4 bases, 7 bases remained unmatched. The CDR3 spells CASSLVRASGYNEQFF. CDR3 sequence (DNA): TGTGCCAGCAGCTTAGTCCGTGCTAGCGGGTACAATGAGCAGTTCTTC.

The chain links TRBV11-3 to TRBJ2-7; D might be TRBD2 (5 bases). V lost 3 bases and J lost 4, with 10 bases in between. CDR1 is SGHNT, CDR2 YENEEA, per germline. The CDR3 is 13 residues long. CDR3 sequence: CASSLERGYEQYF. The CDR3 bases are TGTGCCAGCAGCTTGGAACGGGGATACGAGCAGTACTTC.

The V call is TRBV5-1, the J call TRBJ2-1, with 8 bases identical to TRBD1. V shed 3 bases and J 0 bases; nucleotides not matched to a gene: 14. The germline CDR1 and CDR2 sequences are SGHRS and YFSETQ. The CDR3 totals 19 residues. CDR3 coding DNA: TGCGCCAGCAGCTCTACAGGGGGACTTGGCTTAAGCTCCTACAATGAGCAGTTCTTC. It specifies CASSSTGGLGLSSYNEQFF.

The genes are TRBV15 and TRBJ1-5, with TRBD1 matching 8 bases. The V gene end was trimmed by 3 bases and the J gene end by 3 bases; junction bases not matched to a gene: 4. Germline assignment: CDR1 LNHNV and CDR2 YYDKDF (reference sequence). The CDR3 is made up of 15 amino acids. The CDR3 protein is CATSSEGQVNQPQHF. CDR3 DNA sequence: TGTGCCACCAGCAGCGAGGGACAGGTCAATCAGCCCCAGCATTTT.

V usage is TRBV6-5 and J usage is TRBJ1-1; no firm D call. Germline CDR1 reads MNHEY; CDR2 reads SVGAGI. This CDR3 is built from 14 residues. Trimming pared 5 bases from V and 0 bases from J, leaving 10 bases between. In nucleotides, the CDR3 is TGTGCCAGCAGTAGCGGAGTAATGAACACTGAAGCTTTCTTT. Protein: CASSSGVMNTEAFF.

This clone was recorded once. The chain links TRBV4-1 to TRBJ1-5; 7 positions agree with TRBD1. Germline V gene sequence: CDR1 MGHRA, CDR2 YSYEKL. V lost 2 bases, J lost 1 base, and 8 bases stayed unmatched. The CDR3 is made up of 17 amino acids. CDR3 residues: CASSQRVGQASNQPQHF. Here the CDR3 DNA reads TGCGCCAGCAGCCAACGAGTCGGACAGGCGAGCAATCAGCCCCAGCATTTT.